Listed here are 20 T cell receptor beta chains from one sample, sequenced in a study of T cells in Graves' hyperthyroidism and ophthalmopathy. RNA transcripts served as the template for amplifying TCR beta CDR3 regions. The TCR CDR3 was amplified in a first-round RT-PCR using the HTBI primer set. TCRdb re-called the multiplex PCR reads with MiXCR, one entry per CDR3 protein. The top ten clones hold around 61% of a sample with 310,000 or so distinct CDR3 sequences, about 15% of them seen once. Sequences were obtained from blood. All receptors derive from a woman aged 55-70 years with Graves' ophthalmopathy.

This clonotype occurred many times. The chain employs TRBV20-1 and TRBJ1-2; D is undetermined. V lost 6 bases and J 6 bases, leaving 23 bases between the germline ends. This CDR3 is built from 15 residues. Germline CDR1 reads DFQATT; CDR2 reads SNEGSKA (reference sequence). The CDR3 bases are TGCAGTGCAACACCGCCCGGGAGCCCGCTGCATGGCTACACCTTC. Amino acid sequence: CSATPPGSPLHGYTF.

A remark on this clonotype: This sequence may be a read error, since a much larger clone differs from it by one base. The chain recombines TRBV6-1 with TRBJ2-3; a weak D match, TRBD1 (5 bases). Germline values: CDR1 MNHNS, CDR2 SASEGT. V dropped 5 bases and J dropped 3 bases, with 15 bases sitting between them. CDR3 length: 15 amino acids. The CDR3 sequence: CASSRGATATDTQYF. In DNA form, the CDR3 reads TGTGCCAGCAGTCGCGGTGCGACAGCAACAGATACGCAGTATTTT.

This clonotype showed up many times. The chain employs TRBV7-9 and TRBJ2-3; 10 nucleotides agree with TRBD1. With 5 bases clipped from V and 5 bases from J, the junction kept 7 bases outside the gene matches. Germline V CDR1 and CDR2: SEHNR, FQNEAQ (reference sequence). This CDR3 comprises 15 residues. The CDR3 nucleotides are TGTGCCAGCAGCCCGTGGACAGGGGGTATAGATACGCAGTATTTT. Encoded protein: CASSPWTGGIDTQYF.

At least ten counts were recorded for this clonotype. The V and J genes are TRBV2 and TRBJ2-7; D is unresolved. With 6 bases removed from V and 7 bases from J, the gap between germline ends came to 16 bases. This CDR3 has 13 residues. Germline assignment: CDR1 SNHLY and CDR2 FYNNEI. The CDR3 loop reads CASRSRILWEQYF. The DNA for the CDR3 is TGTGCCAGCAGGAGTCGGATCCTTTGGGAGCAGTACTTC.

The chain links TRBV7-2 to TRBJ2-7; 12 bases are a match to TRBD2. The J segment lost 1 base and the V segment lost 3 bases, leaving 4 bases of the junction unmatched. The germline CDR1 and CDR2 sequences are SGHTA and FQGNSA. The CDR3 totals 16 residues. The CDR3 DNA reads as TGTGCCAGCAGCTTTCGGGGGACTAGCGGGTCCTACGAGCAGTACTTC. The encoded protein is CASSFRGTSGSYEQYF.

This clonotype turned up a few times. V gene TRBV24-1 combines with J gene TRBJ2-4; D is unclear. V gave up 3 bases and J gave up 2 bases, with 16 bases separating them. Germline CDR1 reads KGHDR; CDR2 reads SFDVKD. The CDR3 is made up of 17 amino acids. This CDR3 is CATSDASVQFSKNIQYF. The CDR3 nucleotides are TGTGCCACCAGTGATGCCTCTGTACAATTCTCCAAAAACATTCAGTACTTC.

This clonotype was found many times. This chain links TRBV2 with TRBJ2-1, with D possibly called TRBD1 or TRBD2 (5 bases each). CDR3 length: 15 amino acids. V dropped 7 bases and J dropped 10 bases, with 23 bases sitting between them. CDR1 is SNHLY and CDR2 is FYNNEI in the germline V gene. The DNA of the CDR3 is TGTGCCAGCAATTCCGGGACGGCCTCCAATGGGGAGCAGTTCTTC. Protein: CASNSGTASNGEQFF.

This chain uses TRBV28 with TRBJ2-5; D may correspond to TRBD1 or TRBD2 (5 bases each). The CDR3 covers 14 residues. CDR1 is MDHEN and CDR2 is SYDVKM in the germline V gene. The V end was cut by 6 bases, the J end by 11 bases, with 22 bases between. The CDR3 sequence is CASSTPGPALRQYF. Written as DNA, the CDR3 is TGTGCCAGCAGCACCCCGGGACCGGCCTTACGTCAGTACTTC.

Ten or more counts support this clonotype. This chain connects TRBV6-1 to TRBJ1-4; 7 bases match TRBD1. V was clipped by 5 bases and J by 10 bases; unmatched bases: 13. CDR3 length: 15 residues. Germline CDR1 MNHNS, CDR2 SASEGT. DNA of the CDR3: TGTGCCAGCAGTCTGGGGACAACAGGGACAGCAAAACTGTTTTTT. As protein: CASSLGTTGTAKLFF.

Ten or more counts support this clonotype. The chain carries TRBV5-6 and TRBJ2-7, with D tentatively TRBD1 (5 bases). Trimming shortened V by 3 bases and J by 5 bases, and 18 bases separated the two germline ends. This CDR3 has 15 amino acids. Germline lookup yields CDR1 SGHDT and CDR2 YYEEEE. Here the CDR3 DNA reads TGTGCCAGCAGCTGGGGTAGGGCGGACAAGGACGAGCAGTACTTC. This codes for CASSWGRADKDEQYF.

The chain links TRBV4-3 to TRBJ1-2; 10 bases are shared with TRBD1. The CDR3 loop spans 16 amino acids. Germline CDR1 is LGHNA and CDR2 is YSLEER. Losses at the gene ends were 4 bases for V and 3 bases for J; bases not matched to a gene: 8. The CDR3 DNA follows: TGCGCCAGCAGCCCTCTTCCGACAGGGGGCGACTATGGCTACACCTTC. This translates into CASSPLPTGGDYGYTF.

The CDR3 loop is CASSLRGGGSWTGELFF. The CDR3 region has the DNA TGTGCCAGCAGCTTACGCGGCGGGGGGTCGTGGACCGGGGAGCTGTTTTTT. The J gene is TRBJ2-2, the V gene TRBV7-8; the match to TRBD2 covers 8 bases. Per the germline V gene, CDR1 is SGHVS and CDR2 is FQNEAQ. Trimming took 2 bases from V and 5 from J; bases not matched to a gene: 10. The CDR3 contains 17 residues.

There are a few counts of this clonotype. The gene calls are TRBV5-4 and TRBJ1-2, with D possibly TRBD1 on 5 matching bases. This CDR3 is 15 amino acids long. The V and J ends lost 0 bases and 4 bases respectively, with 13 bases between them. The germline gives CDR1 SGHNT, CDR2 YYREEE (reference sequence). The CDR3 loop reads CASSLGQSSGYGYTF. Written as DNA, the CDR3 is TGTGCCAGCAGCTTGGGACAGTCTAGTGGCTATGGCTACACCTTC.

This clonotype was picked up a small number of times. V is TRBV9 and J is TRBJ2-1; the D is unclear. The V and J ends lost 0 bases and 4 bases respectively, with 11 bases between them. This CDR3 spans 15 amino acids. Germline assignment: CDR1 SGDLS and CDR2 YYNGEE. The CDR3 DNA reads as TGTGCCAGCAGCGTAGAAAGGGCTGCGTACAATGAGCAGTTCTTC. Translation gives CASSVERAAYNEQFF.

The rearrangement links TRBV5-6 to TRBJ1-3; unclear D gene. Trimming stripped 0 bases from V and 0 bases from J, with 10 bases between. This CDR3 has 16 residues. CDR1 and CDR2 (germline): SGHDT, YYEEEE. CDR3 nucleotide sequence: TGTGCCAGCAGCTTGGGGCCTCCGGACTCTGGAAACACCATATATTTT. Its translation is CASSLGPPDSGNTIYF.

This rearrangement joins TRBV3-1 to TRBJ2-2, with TRBD2 matching 11 bases. The V and J ends lost 4 bases and 4 bases, in that order; junction bases with no gene match: 11. Germline V gene data show CDR1 as LGHDT and CDR2 as YNNKEL (reference sequence). The CDR3 loop spans 18 amino acids. The CDR3 coding sequence is TGTGCCAGCAGCCCGGACCGTCTAGCGGGAGGTTTCACCGGGGAGCTGTTTTTT. The encoded protein is CASSPDRLAGGFTGELFF.

This clonotype came up many times. The J gene is TRBJ2-3, the V gene TRBV5-1, with 8 bases matching TRBD1. The ends lost 3 bases at V and 4 bases at J; junction bases unmatched: 7. This CDR3 is 15 amino acids long. Germline loops: CDR1 SGHRS, CDR2 YFSETQ. CDR3 sequence reads: CASSWAGQGADTQYF. The CDR3 bases are TGCGCCAGCAGCTGGGCCGGACAGGGTGCAGATACGCAGTATTTT. The variable domain in full, with the rest retrieved from reference TRBV5-1 and TRBJ2-3, is KAGVTQTPRYLIKTRGQQVTLSCSPISGHRSVSWYQQTPGQGLQFLFEYFSETQRNKGNFPGRFSGRQFSNSRSEMNVSTLELGDSALYLCASSWAGQGADTQYFGPGTRLTVL.

This clonotype was found many times. The V and J genes are TRBV12-3 or TRBV12-4 and TRBJ1-3; a weak D match, TRBD1 (6 bases). The CDR3 sequence is 17 residues long. The V end lost 6 bases, the J end lost 0 bases, and 18 bases lay between the germline ends. The CDR3 loop reads CASSVPGAESSGNTIYF. The CDR3 DNA reads as TGTGCCAGCAGCGTCCCGGGGGCCGAAAGCTCTGGAAACACCATATATTTT.

This clonotype was counted ten times or more. The V gene is TRBV27, the J gene TRBJ2-7, with D possibly TRBD1 on 5 matching bases. The V end was cut by 4 bases, the J end by 3 bases, with 28 bases between. The length of the CDR3 is 19 residues. Germline CDR1 MNHEY, CDR2 SMNVEV (reference sequence). The CDR3 DNA follows: TGTGCCAGCAGTTCCCCTGCGGTCTATCGTCAGAGTAGGGGCTACGAGCAGTACTTC. Translation gives CASSSPAVYRQSRGYEQYF.

The chain employs TRBV4-1 and TRBJ2-7; 7 bases fit TRBD1. CDR1 and CDR2 from the germline V gene are MGHRA and YSYEKL. This CDR3 comprises 17 residues. V gave up 4 bases and J gave up 4 bases; unmatched junction bases: 16. The CDR3 DNA follows: TGCGCCAGCAGCCTTAGACAGGGAATGGGTTCGGCGTACGAGCAGTACTTC. Protein product: CASSLRQGMGSAYEQYF.